Each of the 29 T cell receptor beta chains below was sequenced from the same sample in a study of T-cell reconstitution after alpha-beta-depleted transplantation in children. Preparation of the TCRbeta library involved a method that used unique molecular identifiers. Each CDR3 protein gets one entry after TCRdb re-called the PCR reads with MiXCR. The sample holds around 200,000 distinct CDR3 sequences, 9.5% to 13% seen once. The material sequenced was PBMCs, taken before TCRalphabeta/CD19-depleted stem cell transplant. The receptor source for this set is a child in the first two years of life with acute myeloid leukemia, due to receive a stem cell transplant.

The chain employs TRBV5-1 and TRBJ2-2; the match to TRBD1 covers 9 bases. The V segment lost 6 bases and the J segment 0 bases; nucleotides outside the gene matches: 3. CDR3 length: 15 residues. Germline-derived CDR1 and CDR2 are SGHRS and YFSETQ. CDR3 loop: CASKTGGANTGELFF. The CDR3, as DNA: TGCGCCAGCAAGACAGGGGGTGCGAACACCGGGGAGCTGTTTTTT.

At least ten counts were recorded for this clonotype. The chain joins TRBV20-1 to TRBJ2-1; no reliable D call. V lost 1 base to trimming and J lost 3 bases, with 10 bases between them. CDR3 length equals 14 residues. Germline CDR1 is DFQATT and CDR2 is SNEGSKA (reference sequence). The CDR3: CSARVIGVYNEQFF. The CDR3 nucleotides are TGCAGTGCTAGAGTCATCGGCGTCTACAATGAGCAGTTCTTC.

There are many counts of this clonotype. The rearrangement uses TRBV20-1 and TRBJ2-1, with a tentative D call TRBD2 (5 bases). The CDR3 extends over 11 amino acids. CDR1 is DFQATT and CDR2 is SNEGSKA in the germline V gene (reference sequence). Trimming pared 5 bases from V and 8 bases from J, leaving 10 bases between. CDR3 coding DNA: TGCAGTGCTGCCCGGCGGGATGAGCAGTTCTTC. This sequence encodes CSAARRDEQFF.

This clonotype was detected a few times. This rearrangement joins TRBV28 to TRBJ2-1; 10 bases are a match to TRBD2. This CDR3 comprises 15 residues. With 4 bases clipped from V and 4 bases from J, the junction kept 4 bases outside the gene matches. Germline lookup yields CDR1 MDHEN and CDR2 SYDVKM. This chain's CDR3 is CASSSTSGKYNEQFF. The CDR3 bases are TGTGCCAGCAGTTCTACTAGCGGGAAGTACAATGAGCAGTTCTTC.

This clonotype was seen at least ten times. J is TRBJ2-2 and V is TRBV9; TRBD2 matches at 7 bases. Germline CDR1 reads SGDLS; CDR2 reads YYNGEE. The CDR3 sequence is 14 residues long. V gave up 4 bases and J gave up 7 bases; unmatched junction bases: 7. CDR3 nucleotides: TGTGCCAGCAGCCCCCCTGGGGGGGGCGGGGAGCTGTTTTTT. Protein product: CASSPPGGGGELFF.

This clonotype was seen ten or more times. The chain is built from TRBV5-1 and TRBJ2-3; perhaps TRBD2 as D (5 bases). Trimming left V 2 bases short and J 4 bases short, with 14 bases between. CDR3 length: 15 residues. Germline-derived CDR1 and CDR2 are SGHRS and YFSETQ. CDR3 DNA sequence: TGCGCCAGCAGCTTATTTGAGGGTCTTCCAGATACGCAGTATTTT. Its protein product is CASSLFEGLPDTQYF.

Remarks on this clonotype: Since a much larger clone is just one base distant, this may be a read error. The gene calls are TRBV3-1 and TRBJ1-2, with D possibly matching TRBD1 (6 bases). CDR1 is LGHDT and CDR2 is YNNKEL in the germline V gene (reference sequence). The length of the CDR3 is 15 residues. Here the CDR3 DNA reads TGTGCCAGCAGCCAAGTTGACAGGCCAAACTATGGCTACATCTTC. Its protein is CASSQVDRPNYGYIF.

This clonotype was seen ten or more times. V gene TRBV15 combines with J gene TRBJ2-1; perhaps TRBD1 as D (6 bases). The CDR3 sequence is 17 residues long. V was trimmed by 1 base and J by 1 base, leaving 14 bases between them. Per the germline V gene, CDR1 is LNHNV and CDR2 is YYDKDF (reference sequence). CDR3 coding DNA: TGTGCCACCAGCAGAGTGTCTGGGGGCTTTTCCTACAATGAGCAGTTCTTC. Translated, it gives CATSRVSGGFSYNEQFF. Complete variable domain (other parts from reference TRBV15 and TRBJ2-1): DAMVIQNPRYQVTQFGKPVTLSCSQTLNHNVMYWYQQKSSQAPKLLFHYYDKDFNNEADTPDNFQSRRPNTSFCFLDIRSPGLGDTAMYLCATSRVSGGFSYNEQFFGPGTRLTVL.

The table lists this clonotype with many counts. The CDR3 protein is CASSLETGGYNEQFF. For the CDR3, the DNA is TGTGCCAGCAGCCTCGAGACAGGGGGTTACAATGAGCAGTTCTTC. The chain is built from TRBV7-2 and TRBJ2-1; 9 positions agree with TRBD1. Germline V gives CDR1 SGHTA, CDR2 FQGNSA. CDR3 size: 15 residues. The trim removed 5 bases at V and 4 bases at J, leaving 6 bases unmatched.

This clonotype showed up many times. This chain uses TRBV6-1 with TRBJ2-7; tentative D call: TRBD1 (5 bases). The CDR3 has 14 residues. The germline CDR1 and CDR2 sequences are MNHNS and SASEGT. V lost 5 bases and J 0 bases, leaving 11 bases between the germline ends. The CDR3 reads CASSKQVGSYEQYF. CDR3 DNA sequence: TGTGCCAGCAGTAAACAGGTGGGCTCCTACGAGCAGTACTTC.

This clonotype has a count of ten or more. The chain uses TRBV2 and TRBJ2-7; TRBD2 aligns across 10 bases. The CDR3 has 13 residues. CDR1 is SNHLY and CDR2 is FYNNEI in the germline V gene. V gave up 2 bases and J gave up 7 bases; unmatched junction bases: 2. The CDR3 sequence is CASSELAGAEQYF. DNA of the CDR3: TGTGCCAGCAGTGAACTAGCGGGGGCGGAGCAGTACTTC.

This clonotype was seen at least ten times. The gene calls are TRBV5-1 and TRBJ2-5; D is ambiguous. The CDR3 has 14 amino acids. The V gene's germline CDR1 is SGHRS and CDR2 YFSETQ. Trimming took 0 bases from V and 0 from J, leaving 6 bases between them. The CDR3 loop is CASSLASYQETQYF. The CDR3 DNA sequence: TGCGCCAGCAGCTTGGCCAGCTACCAAGAGACCCAGTACTTC.

This clonotype was detected ten times or more. V and J are TRBV5-1 and TRBJ2-7, with 8 bases lining up with TRBD1. Germline CDR1 SGHRS, CDR2 YFSETQ. The CDR3 spans 14 residues. The J segment lost 4 bases and the V segment lost 4 bases, leaving 7 bases of the junction unmatched. The CDR3 coding sequence is TGCGCCAGCAGCACGGGACAGGCCCCATACGAGCAGTACTTC. This translates into CASSTGQAPYEQYF.

This clonotype was seen many times. This chain connects TRBV6-1 to TRBJ2-5, with a weak D call TRBD1 (6 bases). Trimming stripped 7 bases from V and 4 bases from J, with 16 bases between. This CDR3 has 14 amino acids. CDR1 is MNHNS and CDR2 is SASEGT in the germline V gene. CDR3 loop: CASMRLGAGETQYF. The CDR3 DNA sequence: TGTGCCAGCATGCGGCTGGGGGCAGGAGAGACCCAGTACTTC.

This clonotype has ten or more counts. V usage is TRBV2 and J usage is TRBJ2-3; 7 bases are shared with TRBD2. The germline gives CDR1 SNHLY, CDR2 FYNNEI. This CDR3 has 15 residues. Losses at the gene ends were 6 bases for V and 3 bases for J; bases not matched to a gene: 9. The CDR3 is CASRRREIGTDTQYF. The CDR3 DNA reads as TGTGCCAGCAGGAGGCGGGAGATTGGTACAGATACGCAGTATTTT.

The table lists this clonotype with many counts. This rearrangement joins TRBV29-1 to TRBJ1-1; the D is unclear. The V end lost 4 bases, the J end lost 14 bases, and 11 bases lay between the germline ends. Germline V gene data show CDR1 as SQVTM and CDR2 as ANQGSEA. This CDR3 comprises 9 residues. The DNA for the CDR3 is TGCAGCGTTGTGGGCGGCGACTTCTTT. Protein: CSVVGGDFF.

This clonotype was detected ten times or more. The V call is TRBV18, the J call TRBJ2-2; D tentatively reads TRBD1 or TRBD2 (5 bases each). Germline V gene lookup returns CDR1 KGHSH and CDR2 LQKENI. The CDR3 runs 14 residues. V lost 8 bases and J lost 1, with 11 bases in between. CDR3 sequence (DNA): TGTGCCAGCCCTACTGGGGGGAACACCGGGGAGCTGTTTTTT. Translation: CASPTGGNTGELFF.

This clonotype was picked up many times. J is TRBJ1-1 and V is TRBV20-1, with TRBD1 matching 7 bases. Germline-derived CDR1 and CDR2 are DFQATT and SNEGSKA (reference sequence). Trimming took 6 bases from V and 0 from J; bases not matched to a gene: 7. There are 14 residues in the CDR3. As DNA, the CDR3 is TGCAGTGCACGGGGACAGCCCATGAACACTGAAGCTTTCTTT. Translating gives CSARGQPMNTEAFF.

This clonotype was observed many times. The chain couples TRBV9 to TRBJ2-5; 7 bases are shared with TRBD1. This CDR3 is built from 15 residues. Germline V lookup: CDR1 SGDLS, CDR2 YYNGEE. After removal of 4 bases from V and 5 bases from J, the junction contained 11 bases not matched to a gene. In nucleotides, the CDR3 is TGTGCCAGCAGCCCTTCCACAGGGGTTACTGAGACCCAGTACTTC. Protein product: CASSPSTGVTETQYF. Drawing the rest from reference TRBV9 and TRBJ2-5, the complete variable domain is DSGVTQTPKHLITATGQRVTLRCSPRSGDLSVYWYQQSLDQGLQFLIQYYNGEERAKGNILERFSAQQFPDLHSELNLSSLELGDSALYFCASSPSTGVTETQYFGPGTRLLVL.

Remarks on this clonotype: A much larger clone lies one base from this, so it may be a read error. This chain joins TRBV15 and TRBJ1-2; a weak D match, TRBD1 (5 bases). This CDR3 has 15 residues. The V end lost 0 bases, the J end lost 6 bases, and 14 bases lay between the germline ends. From germline, CDR1 is LNHNV and CDR2 YYDKDF (reference sequence). The CDR3 loop reads CATSRDVSSGHGYTF. The CDR3 DNA follows: TGTGCCACCAGCAGAGATGTCTCTTCAGGGCATGGCTACACCTTC.

This clonotype was counted ten times or more. CDR3 residues: CASSLVAGDYTGELFF. As DNA, the CDR3 is TGCGCCAGCAGCTTGGTAGCGGGGGACTACACCGGGGAGCTGTTTTTT. The chain employs TRBV5-1 and TRBJ2-2; 9 bases agree with TRBD2. V was pared by 0 bases and J by 3 bases, with 3 bases of the junction left unmatched. This CDR3 contains 16 residues. CDR1 and CDR2 from the germline V gene are SGHRS and YFSETQ.

This clonotype was picked up many times. This chain uses TRBV29-1 with TRBJ2-6; D not resolved. This CDR3 has 15 residues. V was cut by 0 bases and J by 0 bases, with 6 bases left in between. Germline V gives CDR1 SQVTM, CDR2 ANQGSEA. The CDR3 nucleotides are TGCAGCGTTGAAGATCTAGTCTCTGGGGCCAACGTCCTGACTTTC. Translated: CSVEDLVSGANVLTF. Combining the CDR3 with reference TRBV29-1 and TRBJ2-6 gives the whole variable domain SAVISQKPSRDICQRGTSLTIQCQVDSQVTMMFWYRQQPGQSLTLIATANQGSEATYESGFVIDKFPISRPNLTFSTLTVSNMSPEDSSIYLCSVEDLVSGANVLTFGAGSRLTVL.

This clonotype was seen many times. The CDR3 sequence is CASSVAGGSYNEQFF. CDR3 coding DNA: TGCGCCAGCAGTGTGGCGGGGGGATCCTACAATGAGCAGTTCTTC. This chain links TRBV10-1 with TRBJ2-1; TRBD2 matches at 8 bases. CDR1 is WNHNN and CDR2 is SYGVQD in the germline V gene (reference sequence). J was trimmed by 1 base and V by 4 bases; bases with no gene match: 3. CDR3 length equals 15 residues.

This clonotype was recorded many times. V and J are TRBV7-2 and TRBJ2-5, with 7 bases matching TRBD2. The length of the CDR3 is 14 residues. J lost 3 bases, V lost 5 bases, and 6 bases had no gene match. CDR1 and CDR2 (germline): SGHTA, FQGNSA. The CDR3 bases are TGTGCCAGCAGCACCGCCGGGACTAAAGAGACCCAGTACTTC. Protein sequence: CASSTAGTKETQYF.

This clonotype was seen many times. At one of its ends the junction is not consistent with the germline gene, which may arise from a read error. The chain links TRBV12-3 or TRBV12-4 to TRBJ1-5; D gene ambiguous. CDR3 length: 15 amino acids. CDR3 bases: TGTGCCAGCAGCTTAGGGCCTGCGGCGTGGCAGCCCCAGCATTTT. It is translated as CASSLGPAAWQPQHF.

This clonotype was observed many times. This chain connects TRBV28 to TRBJ1-2, with D perhaps TRBD1 (6 bases). In germline, CDR1 is MDHEN, CDR2 SYDVKM. The CDR3 covers 12 residues. Trimming cost V 3 bases and J 8 bases, with 10 bases left between them. CDR3 amino acids: CASSFGGQGYTF. The CDR3 coding sequence is TGTGCCAGCAGTTTTGGGGGGCAAGGCTACACCTTC.

This clonotype was detected ten times or more. The DNA is left out, because the CDR3 cannot be placed on it with certainty; the CDR3 is given as TCRdb lists it. J is TRBJ2-7 and V is TRBV27. Germline lookup yields CDR1 MNHEY and CDR2 SMNVEV (reference sequence). 12 amino acids form the CDR3, both terminal residues included. CDR3 protein: CASSSSDYEQYF.

This clonotype was counted ten times or more. The chain joins TRBV18 to TRBJ2-1; 7 nucleotides match TRBD1. Germline V gives CDR1 KGHSH, CDR2 LQKENI. The CDR3 sequence is 15 residues long. V shed 4 bases, J shed 4 bases, and the junction held 7 bases outside the gene matches. CDR3 DNA: TGTGCCAGCTCACAGACAGGGATCCAATACAATGAGCAGTTCTTC. Translating it yields CASSQTGIQYNEQFF.

The chain has TRBV19 and TRBJ2-2; D gene uncertain. Germline CDR1 LNHDA, CDR2 SQIVND (reference sequence). Trimming shortened V by 7 bases and J by 4 bases, and 10 bases separated the two germline ends. The CDR3 length is 13 residues. The CDR3 region is CASIDEPTGELFF. DNA of the CDR3: TGTGCCAGTATCGATGAGCCCACCGGGGAGCTGTTTTTT.